This section outlines one T cell receptor beta chain sequence together with its context. This sample was included in a study of regulatory T cells in long-lasting Graves disease. iRepertoire HTBI primers and Arm-PCR of CDR3 regions built TCR beta libraries. MiXCR, applied by TCRdb to the multiplex PCR reads, yields one record per CDR3 protein. The sample lists over 200,000 distinct CDR3 sequences, 18% occurring once. Described time point: newly diagnosed GD, antithyroid drugs for less than 3 months. The TCR library was made from RNA extracted from PBMCs. Patients came through an endocrinology department, and that department was in Xi'an, China. In addition, the sample was reused for a study of T cells in Graves' hyperthyroidism and ophthalmopathy.

Specimen: peripheral blood mononuclear cells (PBMCs), collected at new diagnosis, from a patient treated with antithyroid drugs. The source is a woman aged 25 to 39 with Graves disease.

CDR3 loop: CASSPNAVGNQPQHF. CDR3 in DNA: TGTGCCAGCAGCCCGAATGCGGTAGGCAATCAGCCCCAGCATTTT. This chain links TRBV7-9 with TRBJ1-5, with unresolved D. V gave up 5 bases and J gave up 2 bases, with 13 bases separating them. This CDR3 comprises 15 residues. CDR1 is SEHNR and CDR2 is FQNEAQ in the germline V gene (reference sequence).